Sequencing of this TCR beta chain was carried out in a study of blood T cells in healthy people across ages. Whole-study findings and limits: When set beside aged donors, long-lived donors presented more naive CD4+ cells and higher diversity.

This clonotype has just a few counts. The target antigen is unknown. This CDR3 has 16 amino acids. The germline gives CDR1 MNHEY, CDR2 SMNVEV (reference sequence). V lost 3 bases to trimming and J lost 4 bases; unmatched junction nucleotides: 7. Then a second PCR, running about 6 to 12 cycles, was carried out with a sample-barcoded 5' primer and a J-beta primer mix. TCRdb processed the 5' RACE reads anew with MiXCR; each CDR3 protein has one entry. The sample records about a million distinct CDR3 sequences, around 54% being singletons. The sample was blood. The receptor comes from a woman in her sixties in good health. The chain combines TRBV27 with TRBJ1-5; the match to TRBD1 covers 9 bases. The CDR3 sequence is CASSLGQGLTNQPQHF. DNA of the CDR3: TGTGCCAGCAGTTTGGGACAGGGCCTTACTAATCAGCCCCAGCATTTT.